Listed below are T cell receptor beta chains from one sample, sequenced in a study of blood T cell repertoires in COVID-19. Measured with immunoSEQ multiplex PCR; TCRdb has only the in-frame clones, and not every one. In the table there are roughly 180,000 clones, approximately 90% of which are singletons. The source material was peripheral blood. These receptors were obtained from a woman aged 25 to 45 with acute or convalescent COVID-19. The CDR3 runs from the conserved cysteine through the conserved F or W.

CDR3aa | j_gene | v_gene
CASRGRETQYF | TRBJ2-5 | TRBV6-5
CASSGTGWNSPLHF | TRBJ1-6 | TRBV2
CASSLYDEQYF | TRBJ2-7 | TRBV11-3
CASGIPGDSGNTIYF | TRBJ1-3 | TRBV27
CASSLWSVAFF | TRBJ1-1 | TRBV7-2
CATSTGAYNEQFF | TRBJ2-1 | TRBV4-1
CASSQELTDTQYF | TRBJ2-3 | TRBV4-2
CATSRGTGSHIQYF | TRBJ2-4 | TRBV15
CASSLGDEQFF | TRBJ2-1 | TRBV18
CASGTFNEQYF | TRBJ2-7 | TRBV27
CASSLSSGASDTQYF | TRBJ2-3 | TRBV7-2
CASSLSGGGYEQYF | TRBJ2-7 | TRBV7-2
CASSGGQPRREKLFF | TRBJ1-4 | TRBV5-6
CASSLYGVNYGYTF | TRBJ1-2 | TRBV28
CASSLLTGYGANVLTF | TRBJ2-6 | TRBV6-5
CAWLEGYTF | TRBJ1-2 | TRBV30
CASSLFHSTDTQYF | TRBJ2-3 | TRBV27
CASTRTPTGELFF | TRBJ2-2 | TRBV2
CASSLGDRAPYEQYF | TRBJ2-7 | TRBV5-1
CASGIGGVASNQPQHF | TRBJ1-5 | TRBV12-5
CASSRRTGEDEQYF | TRBJ2-7 | TRBV6-5
CASSTGGTASYNEQFF | TRBJ2-1 | TRBV28
CASGLAGTDTQYF | TRBJ2-3 | TRBV10-1
CSGTSGSYEQFF | TRBJ2-1 | TRBV29-1
CASSLGQLGDEQYF | TRBJ2-7 | TRBV5-1
CASSFGTGEVEQYF | TRBJ2-7 | TRBV5-1
CASNGTSGRRDYNEQFF | TRBJ2-1 | TRBV27
CASGTSALPGELFF | TRBJ2-2 | TRBV10-1
CASSIDPGGGTEAFF | TRBJ1-1 | TRBV19
CASSLRGTAANYGYTF | TRBJ1-2 | TRBV27
CRPQGLETQYF | TRBJ2-5 | TRBV20-1
CASGEQGNYGYTF | TRBJ1-2 | TRBV5-1
CASSYSRDNEQFF | TRBJ2-1 | TRBV6-6
CASRITGTGKEKLFF | TRBJ1-4 | TRBV19
CAGQAGVSTDTQYF | TRBJ2-3 | TRBV2
CASSMSMNTEAFF | TRBJ1-1 | TRBV19
CASSLILSDEQFF | TRBJ2-1 | TRBV5-4
CASSITGGVTDTQYF | TRBJ2-3 | TRBV6-5
CASSPGLAGVGVRYNEQFF | TRBJ2-1 | TRBV7-6
CASITANYGYTF | TRBJ1-2 | TRBV9
CASSLFGTGQAFF | TRBJ1-1 | TRBV27
CASSEELAKDANTGELFF | TRBJ2-2 | TRBV2
CSVGGPQTGELFF | TRBJ2-2 | TRBV29-1
CASSATLSGNQPQHF | TRBJ1-5 | TRBV6-6